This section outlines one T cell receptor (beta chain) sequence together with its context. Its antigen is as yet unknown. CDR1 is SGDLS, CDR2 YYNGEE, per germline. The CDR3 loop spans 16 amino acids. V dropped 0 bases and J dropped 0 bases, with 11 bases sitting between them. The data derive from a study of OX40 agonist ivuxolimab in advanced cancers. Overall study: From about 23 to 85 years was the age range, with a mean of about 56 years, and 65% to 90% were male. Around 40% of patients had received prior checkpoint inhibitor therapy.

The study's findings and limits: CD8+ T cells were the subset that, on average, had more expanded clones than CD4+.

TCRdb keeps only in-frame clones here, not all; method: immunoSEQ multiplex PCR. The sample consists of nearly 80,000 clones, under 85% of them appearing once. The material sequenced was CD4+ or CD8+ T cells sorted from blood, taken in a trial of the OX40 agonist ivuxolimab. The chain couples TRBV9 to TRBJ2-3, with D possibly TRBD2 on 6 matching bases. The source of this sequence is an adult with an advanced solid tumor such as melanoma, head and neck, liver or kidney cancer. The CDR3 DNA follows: TGTGCCAGCAGCGTAGCCGGGGGAACTAGCACAGATACGCAGTATTTT. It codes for CASSVAGGTSTDTQYF.